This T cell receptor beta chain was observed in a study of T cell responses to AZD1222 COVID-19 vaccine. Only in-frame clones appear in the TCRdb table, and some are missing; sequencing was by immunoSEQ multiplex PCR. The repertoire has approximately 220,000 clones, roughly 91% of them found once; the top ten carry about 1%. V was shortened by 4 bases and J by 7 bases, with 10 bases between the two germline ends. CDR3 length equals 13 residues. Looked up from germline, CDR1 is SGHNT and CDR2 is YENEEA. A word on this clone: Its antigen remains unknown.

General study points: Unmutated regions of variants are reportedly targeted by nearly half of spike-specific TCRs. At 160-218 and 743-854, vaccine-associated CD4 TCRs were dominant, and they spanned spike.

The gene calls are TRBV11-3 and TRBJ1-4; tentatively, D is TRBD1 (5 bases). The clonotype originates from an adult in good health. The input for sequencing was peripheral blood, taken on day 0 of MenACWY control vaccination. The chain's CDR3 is CASSYRPGEKLFF. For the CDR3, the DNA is TGTGCCAGCAGCTACAGGCCAGGTGAAAAACTGTTTTTT.